This T cell receptor beta chain was found in a study of control samples from healthy donors and cancer patients. The ends were cut back, 6 bases at V and 0 bases at J, with 12 bases in the middle. Germline values: CDR1 MNHEY, CDR2 SVGAGI. The CDR3 runs to 15 residues. Clones were read by immunoSEQ multiplex PCR, and TCRdb kept only the in-frame ones, dropping some. Seen here are under 200,000 clones, more than 85% observed once, and the top ten hold 0.68%. The sequence was obtained from a woman in her 30s in good health. The chain is built from TRBV6-5 and TRBJ2-1, with D perhaps TRBD2 (5 bases). The sequencing sample was made of blood. The CDR3 protein is CASRDSTLSYNEQFF. CDR3 DNA: TGTGCCAGCAGGGACTCGACCCTCTCCTACAATGAGCAGTTCTTC.